These T cell receptor beta chains were read from a single sample in a study of blood T cell repertoires in COVID-19. The assay was immunoSEQ multiplex PCR, and TCRdb's table has in-frame clones only and misses some. The table includes more than 25,000 clones, 70% to 90% detected once. Sequenced: peripheral blood. Receptor source: a woman of 80 years or more with COVID-19, enrolled during active disease. The CDR3 runs from the conserved cysteine through the conserved F or W. The D gene is left open where the match is weak. Rows give clone size only sometimes, using once, few, many, or a class for an expanded clone.

j_call v_call d_call clone_size cdr3_aa cdr3_nt
TRBJ1-2 TRBV5-1 - - CASSLGAQENYGYTF TGCGCCAGCAGCTTGGGTGCACAGGAGAACTATGGCTACACCTTC
TRBJ2-2 TRBV5-1 TRBD2 - CASSPGGTGELFF TGCGCCAGCAGCCCGGGGGGGACCGGGGAGCTGTTTTTT
TRBJ1-1 TRBV10-3 - - CAIRVTDGNTEAFF TGTGCCATCAGAGTGACAGACGGTAACACTGAAGCTTTCTTT
TRBJ2-2 TRBV18 TRBD2 - CASSPPGLAGLTGELFF TGTGCCAGCTCACCACCGGGACTAGCGGGGTTGACCGGGGAGCTGTTTTTT
TRBJ1-4 TRBV19 - - CASRTLDRSEKLFF TGTGCCAGTAGAACCTTGGACAGAAGCGAAAAACTGTTTTTT
TRBJ2-4 TRBV6-2/TRBV6-3 TRBD2 once CASSYPRGTKNIQYF TGTGCCAGCAGTTACCCGCGGGGGACCAAAAACATTCAGTACTTC
TRBJ1-6 TRBV5-1 - few CASSLPTRSSYNSPLHF TGCGCCAGCAGCCTCCCAACGAGGAGCTCCTATAATTCACCCCTCCACTTT
TRBJ2-2 TRBV24-1 - - CATSDFGRGNTGELFF TGTGCCACCAGTGATTTCGGTAGGGGGAACACCGGGGAGCTGTTTTTT
TRBJ2-5 TRBV3-1/TRBV3-2 TRBD2 - CASRPGTSGGARYETQYF TGTGCCAGCAGACCCGGGACTAGCGGGGGGGCCCGATACGAGACCCAGTACTTC
TRBJ2-3 TRBV5-1 TRBD2 - CASSTRTSGGTDTQYF TGCGCCAGCAGCACCCGGACTAGCGGGGGGACAGATACGCAGTATTTT
TRBJ2-7 TRBV7-3 - few CASSSDSSYEQYF TGTGCCAGCAGCTCGGACAGTTCCTACGAGCAGTACTTC
TRBJ1-6 TRBV30 TRBD1 - CAWSLPGQINSPLHF TGTGCCTGGAGTCTCCCGGGACAGATTAATTCACCCCTCCACTTT
TRBJ1-2 TRBV24-1 TRBD1 - CATSDSRQGVAYGYTF TGTGCCACCAGTGATTCACGACAGGGGGTGGCCTATGGCTACACCTTC
TRBJ2-2 TRBV5-4 TRBD2 - CASSSRSSSGGQTGELFF TGTGCCAGCAGCTCCCGTTCAAGTAGCGGGGGCCAAACCGGGGAGCTGTTTTTT
TRBJ1-6 TRBV6-1 TRBD1 - CASSATGQGFSDNSPLHF TGTGCCAGCAGTGCGACGGGACAGGGGTTTTCCGATAATTCACCCCTCCACTTT
TRBJ2-7 TRBV7-8 TRBD1 few CASSQPGQGIFEQYF TGTGCCAGCAGCCAACCGGGACAGGGAATATTCGAGCAGTACTTC
TRBJ1-2 TRBV5-4 - - CASSLGTQYGYTF TGTGCCAGCAGCTTAGGGACACAGTATGGCTACACCTTC
TRBJ2-1 TRBV3-1/TRBV3-2 TRBD2 - CASSLSGGASGEQFF TGTGCCAGCAGCCTCAGCGGGGGGGCTTCGGGTGAGCAGTTCTTC
TRBJ1-2 TRBV3-1/TRBV3-2 - - CASSHPTGYYGYTF TGTGCCAGCAGCCACCCGACAGGATACTATGGCTACACCTTC
TRBJ1-5 TRBV11-2 - - CASSLGQGSNQPQHF TGTGCCAGCAGCTTAGGGCAGGGAAGCAATCAGCCCCAGCATTTT
TRBJ2-3 TRBV18 TRBD2 - CASSPWGGVGPDTQYF TGTGCCAGCTCACCATGGGGGGGAGTGGGTCCAGATACGCAGTATTTT
TRBJ2-2 TRBV2 - - CASSDGGNTGELFF TGTGCCAGCAGTGACGGGGGGAACACCGGGGAGCTGTTTTTT
TRBJ2-4 TRBV27 TRBD2 once CASSLSGLAGGQVNIQYF TGTGCCAGCAGTTTATCGGGACTAGCGGGGGGGCAGGTAAACATTCAGTACTTC